This T cell receptor beta chain emerged from a study of read filtering for tumor transcriptome and immune sequencing. Turning to the study itself: Fewer than 10 patients were R-ISS I, more than 15 were R-ISS II, roughly 7 were R-ISS III. Study-level results: This fraction held mixed bone marrow immune cells after CD138-negative sorting.

The CDR3 runs to 15 residues. Germline trimming cut 7 bases from V and 5 bases from J; bases unmatched to any gene: 11. Germline V lookup: CDR1 SNHLY, CDR2 FYNNEI. This clonotype was detected ten times or more. The target antigen is unknown. Molecular barcoded adaptors covering alpha/delta and beta/gamma chains were used on approximately 440 ng RNA. MiXCR was run by TCRdb on the reads, yielding one entry per CDR3 protein. The table shows roughly 56,000 distinct CDR3 sequences, with around 21% occurring only once. The sequence was collected from a donor at least 40 years old with multiple myeloma. Sequencing was done on a sample of a population of CD138-negative cells sorted from bone marrow. The chain couples TRBV2 to TRBJ2-1; 7 nucleotides match TRBD1. Here the CDR3 DNA reads TGTGCCAGCAAGGGCCGACAGGGTAGGGACAATGAGCAGTTCTTC. Amino acid sequence: CASKGRQGRDNEQFF. The full variable domain, rest sourced from reference TRBV2 and TRBJ2-1, is EPEVTQTPSHQVTQMGQEVILRCVPISNHLYFYWYRQILGQKVEFLVSFYNNEISEKSEIFDDQFSVERPDGSNFTLKIRSTKLEDSAMYFCASKGRQGRDNEQFFGPGTRLTVL.